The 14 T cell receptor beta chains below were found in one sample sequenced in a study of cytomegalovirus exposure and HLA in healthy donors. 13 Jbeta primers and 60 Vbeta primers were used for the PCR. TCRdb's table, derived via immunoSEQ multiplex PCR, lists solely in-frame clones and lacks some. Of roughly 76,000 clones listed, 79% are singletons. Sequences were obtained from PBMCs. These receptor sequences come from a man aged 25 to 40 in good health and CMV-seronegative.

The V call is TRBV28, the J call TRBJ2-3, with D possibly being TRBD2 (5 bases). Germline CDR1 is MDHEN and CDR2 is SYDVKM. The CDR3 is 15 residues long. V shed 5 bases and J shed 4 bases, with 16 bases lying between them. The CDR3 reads CASSRPGRGSDTQYF. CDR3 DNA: TGTGCCAGCAGTAGACCGGGCCGAGGGTCAGATACGCAGTATTTT.

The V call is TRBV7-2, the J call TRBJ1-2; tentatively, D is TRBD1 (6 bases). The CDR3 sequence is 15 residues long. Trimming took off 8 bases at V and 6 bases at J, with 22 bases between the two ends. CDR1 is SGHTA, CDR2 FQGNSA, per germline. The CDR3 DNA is TGTGCCAGCTCCAAAGGCCTAACAGGGTTGGATGGCTACACCTTC. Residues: CASSKGLTGLDGYTF.

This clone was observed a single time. Written as DNA, the CDR3 is TGTGCCTGGAGGCCCGGACAGACAATGAATCAGTTCTTC. Translating it yields CAWRPGQTMNQFF. This chain connects TRBV30 to TRBJ2-1; D possibly corresponds to TRBD1 (6 bases). The CDR3 length is 13 residues. Per the germline V gene, CDR1 is GTSNPN and CDR2 is SVGIG (reference sequence). The V end lost 3 bases, the J end lost 13 bases, and 19 bases lay between the germline ends.

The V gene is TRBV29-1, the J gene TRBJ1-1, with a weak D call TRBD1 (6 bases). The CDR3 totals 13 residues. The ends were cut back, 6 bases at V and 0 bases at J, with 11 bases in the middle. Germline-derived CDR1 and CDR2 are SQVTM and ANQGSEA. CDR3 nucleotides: TGCAGCGTGGCAGGGGTTCTGAACACTGAAGCTTTCTTT. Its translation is CSVAGVLNTEAFF.

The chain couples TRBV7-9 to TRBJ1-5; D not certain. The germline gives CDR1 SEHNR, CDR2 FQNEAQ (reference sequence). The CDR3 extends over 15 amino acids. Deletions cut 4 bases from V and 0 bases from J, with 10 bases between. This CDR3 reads CASSSGSYSNQPQHF. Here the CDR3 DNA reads TGTGCCAGCAGCTCGGGATCCTATAGCAATCAGCCCCAGCATTTT.

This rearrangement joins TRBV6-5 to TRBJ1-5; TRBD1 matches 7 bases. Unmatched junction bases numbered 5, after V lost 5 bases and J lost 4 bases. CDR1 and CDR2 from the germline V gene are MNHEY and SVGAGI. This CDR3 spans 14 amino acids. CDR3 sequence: CASSTGESNQPQHF. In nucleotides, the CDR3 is TGTGCCAGCAGTACAGGGGAGAGTAATCAGCCCCAGCATTTT.

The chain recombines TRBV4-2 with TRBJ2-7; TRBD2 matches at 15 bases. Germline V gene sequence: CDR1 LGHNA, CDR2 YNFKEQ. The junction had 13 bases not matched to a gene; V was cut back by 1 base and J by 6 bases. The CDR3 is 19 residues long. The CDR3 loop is CASSQVLRTSGRAYCEQYF. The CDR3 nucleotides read TGTGCCAGCAGCCAAGTTCTTAGGACTAGCGGGAGGGCCTACTGCGAGCAGTACTTC.

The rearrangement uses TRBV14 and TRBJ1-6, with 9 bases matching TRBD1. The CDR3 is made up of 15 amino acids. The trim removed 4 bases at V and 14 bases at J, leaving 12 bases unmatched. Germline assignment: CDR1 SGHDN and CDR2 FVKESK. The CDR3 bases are TGTGCCAGCAGCCCCCGGGACAGGGCGCCTGAGGCCCTCCACTTT. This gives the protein CASSPRDRAPEALHF.

The DNA of the CDR3 is TGCGCCAGCAGCCTCCACCGGACAAGGGGCTTTCCTAACTATGGCTACACCTTC. It codes for CASSLHRTRGFPNYGYTF. The genes are TRBV4-3 and TRBJ1-2; a possible D gene is TRBD1 (5 bases). The CDR3 spans 18 residues. Germline loops: CDR1 LGHNA, CDR2 YSLEER. V was shortened by 4 bases and J by 0 bases, with 21 bases between the two germline ends.

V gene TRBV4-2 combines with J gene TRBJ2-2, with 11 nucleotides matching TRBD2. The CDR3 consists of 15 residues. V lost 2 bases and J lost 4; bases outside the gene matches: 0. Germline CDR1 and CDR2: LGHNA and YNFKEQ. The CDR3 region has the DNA TGTGCCAGCAGCCAAACTAGCGGGGGCACCGGGGAGCTGTTTTTT. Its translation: CASSQTSGGTGELFF.

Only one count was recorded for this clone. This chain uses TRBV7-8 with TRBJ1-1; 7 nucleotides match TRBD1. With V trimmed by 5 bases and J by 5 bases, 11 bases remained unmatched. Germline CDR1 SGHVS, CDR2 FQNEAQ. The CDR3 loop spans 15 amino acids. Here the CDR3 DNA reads TGTGCCAGCAGCCCCAACCAGGGGGTAGGGACTGAAGCTTTCTTT. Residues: CASSPNQGVGTEAFF.

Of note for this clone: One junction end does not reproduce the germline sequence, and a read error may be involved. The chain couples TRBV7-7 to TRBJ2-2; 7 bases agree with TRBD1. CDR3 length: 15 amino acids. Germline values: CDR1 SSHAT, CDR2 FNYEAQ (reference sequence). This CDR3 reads CASSPTGTVGGELFF. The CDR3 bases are TGTGCTAGCAGCCCGACCGGGACAGTCGGGGGGGAGCTGTTTTTT.

The DNA for the CDR3 is TGTGCCAGCAGTTTCAGCGGGGACGGGGAGCTGTTTTTT. Its translation: CASSFSGDGELFF. This chain connects TRBV27 to TRBJ2-2; TRBD2 agrees at 7 bases. V lost 3 bases, J lost 7 bases, and 2 bases stayed unmatched. Per the germline V gene, CDR1 is MNHEY and CDR2 is SMNVEV (reference sequence). The CDR3 contains 13 residues.

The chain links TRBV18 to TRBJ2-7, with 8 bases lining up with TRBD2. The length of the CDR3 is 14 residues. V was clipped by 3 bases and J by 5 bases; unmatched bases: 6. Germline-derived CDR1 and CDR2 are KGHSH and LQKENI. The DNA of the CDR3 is TGTGCCAGCTCACCCAGAACTAGCGGTGACGAGCAGTACTTC. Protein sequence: CASSPRTSGDEQYF.